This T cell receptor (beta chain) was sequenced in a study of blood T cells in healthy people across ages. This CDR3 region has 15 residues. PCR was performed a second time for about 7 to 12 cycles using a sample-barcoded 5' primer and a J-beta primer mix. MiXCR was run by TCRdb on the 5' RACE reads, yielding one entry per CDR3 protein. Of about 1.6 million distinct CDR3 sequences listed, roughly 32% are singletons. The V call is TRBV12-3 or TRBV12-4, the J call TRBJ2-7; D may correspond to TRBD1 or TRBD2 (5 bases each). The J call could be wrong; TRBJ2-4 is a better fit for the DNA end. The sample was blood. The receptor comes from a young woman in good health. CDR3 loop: CASSLQFGGENIQYF. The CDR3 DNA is TGTGCCAGCAGTTTACAGTTTGGGGGTGAAAACATTCAGTACTTC.